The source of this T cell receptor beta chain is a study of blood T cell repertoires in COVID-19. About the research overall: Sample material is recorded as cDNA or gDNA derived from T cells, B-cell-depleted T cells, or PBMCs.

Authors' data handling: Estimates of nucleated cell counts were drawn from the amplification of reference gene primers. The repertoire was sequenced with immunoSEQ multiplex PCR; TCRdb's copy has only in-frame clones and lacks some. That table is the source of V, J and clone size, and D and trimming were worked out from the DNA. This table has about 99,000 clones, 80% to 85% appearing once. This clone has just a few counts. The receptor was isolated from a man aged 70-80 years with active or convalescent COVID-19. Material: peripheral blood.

This chain's CDR3 is CASSLAERGGNEQFF. The CDR3, as DNA: TGTGCCAGCAGCTTAGCGGAGCGGGGGGGGAATGAGCAGTTCTTC. The chain carries TRBV7-2 and TRBJ2-1, with 10 bases fitting TRBD2. J was trimmed by 7 bases and V by 0 bases; bases with no gene match: 3. CDR1 SGHTA and CDR2 FQGNSA come from the germline V gene. The CDR3 loop spans 15 amino acids.